Below, 11 T cell receptor beta chains from the same sample are listed, as sequenced in a study of T cells in Graves' hyperthyroidism and ophthalmopathy. Regions amplified from RNA transcripts were the TCR beta CDR3 regions. Initially, a first-round RT-PCR of the TCR CDR3 employed the HTBI primer set. In TCRdb, the multiplex PCR reads were re-called with MiXCR into one record per CDR3 protein. The table lists about 410,000 distinct CDR3 sequences, roughly 14% of them singletons. The specimen sequenced was blood. The receptors shown here come from a man aged 18 to 35 with Graves' ophthalmopathy.

This clonotype was observed a few times. This chain connects TRBV28 to TRBJ1-5, with 9 bases that match TRBD1. From germline, CDR1 is MDHEN and CDR2 SYDVKM. The CDR3 is 15 amino acids. The V gene end was trimmed by 5 bases and the J gene end by 5 bases; junction bases not matched to a gene: 7. The CDR3 loop reads CASSLPTGGYQPQHF. DNA of the CDR3: TGTGCCAGCAGTCTGCCGACAGGGGGATATCAGCCCCAGCATTTT.

There are many counts of this clonotype. V is TRBV2 and J is TRBJ2-7, with D uncertain. Deletions cut 7 bases from V and 3 bases from J, with 7 bases between. The germline gives CDR1 SNHLY, CDR2 FYNNEI. The CDR3 extends over 11 amino acids. The CDR3 DNA reads as TGTGCCAGCAAAGGTTTCTACGAGCAGTACTTC. This sequence encodes CASKGFYEQYF.

This clonotype was seen many times. In DNA, the CDR3 is TGTGCCAGCAGCTCCCGGGGCAGCTTTAATGAAAAACTGTTTTTT. Amino acids: CASSSRGSFNEKLFF. The chain has TRBV3-1 and TRBJ1-4, with D perhaps TRBD1 (5 bases). The CDR3 consists of 15 residues. V gave up 5 bases and J gave up 4 bases, with 14 bases separating them. The germline gives CDR1 LGHDT, CDR2 YNNKEL (reference sequence).

This clonotype showed up just a few times. The CDR3 bases are TGTGCCAGCGGAATTCTAGCGGGAGGAGGTGATGAGCAGTTCTTC. It translates to CASGILAGGGDEQFF. The rearrangement links TRBV25-1 to TRBJ2-1; 11 bases are shared with TRBD2. Germline lookup yields CDR1 MGHDK and CDR2 SYGVNS. The ends lost 8 bases at V and 8 bases at J; junction bases unmatched: 11. This CDR3 is 15 amino acids long.

This chain's CDR3 is CASSLVQGVSGNTIYF. The CDR3 DNA is TGCGCCAGCAGCTTGGTCCAGGGCGTCTCTGGAAACACCATATATTTT. The J gene is TRBJ1-3, the V gene TRBV5-1, with D perhaps TRBD1 (5 bases). This CDR3 comprises 16 residues. The ends were cut back, 0 bases at V and 0 bases at J, with 10 bases in the middle. Per the germline V gene, CDR1 is SGHRS and CDR2 is YFSETQ. Combining the CDR3 with reference TRBV5-1 and TRBJ1-3 gives the whole variable domain KAGVTQTPRYLIKTRGQQVTLSCSPISGHRSVSWYQQTPGQGLQFLFEYFSETQRNKGNFPGRFSGRQFSNSRSEMNVSTLELGDSALYLCASSLVQGVSGNTIYFGEGSWLTVV.

Worth noting for this clonotype: A read error is possible here, since a much larger clone lies one base away. This chain joins TRBV7-6 and TRBJ2-1; a possible D gene is TRBD2 (6 bases). There are 15 residues in the CDR3. Per the germline V gene, CDR1 is SGHVS and CDR2 is FNYEAQ. The CDR3 sequence: CASSLGSGVNNGQFF. The CDR3 region has the DNA TGTGCCAGCAGCTTAGGTTCGGGGGTGAACAATGGGCAGTTCTTC.

This clonotype was found a few times. A junction end diverges from the germline sequence, so it may reflect a read error. V usage is TRBV3-1 and J usage is TRBJ2-5, with 8 bases aligning to TRBD1. The CDR3 extends over 15 amino acids. Germline CDR1 reads LGHDT; CDR2 reads YNNKEL (reference sequence). This CDR3 reads CASSRNPGQGETQCF. In DNA, the CDR3 is TGTGCCAGCAGCCGAAACCCCGGACAGGGAGAGACCCAGTGCTTC.

The chain employs TRBV27 and TRBJ2-2, with 10 positions matching TRBD2. This CDR3 contains 15 residues. Trimming at V came to 6 bases and at J to 2 bases, leaving 3 bases not matched to a gene. Germline V gives CDR1 MNHEY, CDR2 SMNVEV (reference sequence). CDR3 protein: CASRGTSANTGELFF. The CDR3 DNA reads TGTGCCAGCAGGGGGACTAGCGCAAACACCGGGGAGCTGTTTTTT.

The table lists this clonotype with many counts. This chain connects TRBV5-6 to TRBJ1-1; D is uncertain. V gave up 0 bases and J gave up 1 base, with 7 bases separating them. Looked up from germline, CDR1 is SGHDT and CDR2 is YYEEEE. CDR3 length equals 14 residues. The CDR3 nucleotides read TGTGCCAGCAGCTTGGGGAGACCGAACACTGAAGCTTTCTTT. As protein: CASSLGRPNTEAFF.

This clonotype was recorded many times. The chain couples TRBV2 to TRBJ2-3; maybe TRBD2 (5 bases). V dropped 7 bases and J dropped 0 bases, with 20 bases sitting between them. The CDR3 has 17 amino acids. Germline-derived CDR1 and CDR2 are SNHLY and FYNNEI. The CDR3 region has the DNA TGTGCCAGCAACCCCCCCGGGATGGGCTCTAGCACAGATACGCAGTATTTT. Encoded protein: CASNPPGMGSSTDTQYF.

The chain joins TRBV18 to TRBJ2-7; D might be TRBD1 (6 bases). This CDR3 spans 13 amino acids. CDR1 and CDR2 from the germline V gene are KGHSH and LQKENI. V shed 8 bases and J shed 5 bases, with 16 bases lying between them. This chain's CDR3 is CASGESGVDEQYF. CDR3 sequence (DNA): TGTGCCAGCGGGGAGTCAGGGGTCGACGAGCAGTACTTC. Together with reference TRBV18 and TRBJ2-7, the CDR3 gives the full variable domain: NAGVMQNPRHLVRRRGQEARLRCSPMKGHSHVYWYRQLPEEGLKFMVYLQKENIIDESGMPKERFSAEFPKEGPSILRIQQVVRGDSAAYFCASGESGVDEQYFGPGTRLTVT.